The TCR beta chain described here comes from a study of low-dose radiotherapy and immunotherapy resistance in tumors. Study information: Cohort 2 received 1 Gy per fraction every two weeks, totaling 13 Gy over 26 weeks. Patients received 300 mg of oral aspirin each day across four cycles, commencing on cycle 1 day 1.

Looked up from germline, CDR1 is KGHSH and CDR2 is LQKENI. The V end was cut by 3 bases, the J end by 1 base, with 14 bases between. The CDR3 loop spans 16 amino acids. This sample's time point: before trial treatment. Every donor was treated with nivolumab, ipilimumab, aspirin, low-dose cyclophosphamide and also low-dose radiotherapy. This clonotype appeared many times. Gene-specific TRAV and TRBV primers were used for first-strand cDNA, covering alpha and beta chains. For amplifying TCRs, the PCR ran for around 20 cycles with Phusion, which was used together with a constant-region primer and the adapter on the V primers. In vitro transcription amplified isolated mRNA. TCRdb reprocessed the reads with MiXCR, giving one entry per CDR3 protein. The table records fewer than 90,000 distinct CDR3 sequences, approximately 17% of them present only once.

The sample here was PBMCs, taken before treatment. The V and J genes are TRBV18 and TRBJ2-3; a weak D match, TRBD1 (7 bases). The TCR was taken from a male donor with prostate cancer. This CDR3 is CASSPQQGTRTDTQYF. CDR3 DNA sequence: TGTGCCAGCTCACCGCAACAGGGGACTCGCACAGATACGCAGTATTTT.